The 32 T cell receptor beta chains presented below share a single source sample, sequenced in a study of OX40 agonist ivuxolimab in advanced cancers. Using immunoSEQ multiplex PCR, the repertoire was profiled, and TCRdb retains in-frame clones only, with some absent. Altogether tens of thousands of clones are present, 93% being singletons, with the ten largest covering around an eighth. This specimen consisted of CD4+ or CD8+ T cells sorted from blood, obtained in a trial of the OX40 agonist ivuxolimab. Receptors originate from an adult with an advanced solid tumor such as melanoma, head and neck, liver or kidney cancer.

V and J are TRBV7-2 and TRBJ2-7, with a possible D match to TRBD2 (5 bases). The CDR3 is made up of 12 amino acids. Germline CDR1 SGHTA, CDR2 FQGNSA. Trimming shortened V by 1 base and J by 7 bases, and 8 bases separated the two germline ends. The CDR3 protein is CASSLGGSEQYF. The CDR3 nucleotides are TGTGCCAGCAGCTTAGGAGGGTCTGAGCAGTACTTC.

The chain recombines TRBV18 with TRBJ2-2; 8 bases match TRBD1. The CDR3 loop spans 17 amino acids. Trimming cost V 1 base and J 1 base; bases outside gene matches: 5. Per germline, CDR1 KGHSH and CDR2 LQKENI. The CDR3 protein is CASSPRRGPVNTGELFF. CDR3 coding DNA: TGTGCCAGCTCACCACGCAGGGGGCCAGTGAACACCGGGGAGCTGTTTTTT.

This sequence joins TRBV30 and TRBJ1-1; perhaps TRBD1 as D (6 bases). The CDR3 runs to 10 residues. V was shortened by 5 bases and J by 10 bases, with 11 bases between the two germline ends. The V gene's germline CDR1 is GTSNPN and CDR2 SVGIG (reference sequence). CDR3 amino acids: CAWGQGPAFF. The CDR3 DNA sequence: TGTGCCTGGGGCCAGGGGCCAGCTTTCTTT.

The V and J genes are TRBV6-5 and TRBJ2-5, with a tentative D call TRBD1 (5 bases). Per the germline V gene, CDR1 is MNHEY and CDR2 is SVGAGI. The CDR3 is 15 residues long. Trimming took 1 base from V and 1 from J, leaving 10 bases between them. CDR3: CASSYLTVGQETQYF. Written as DNA, the CDR3 is TGTGCCAGCAGTTACTTGACAGTCGGCCAAGAGACCCAGTACTTC.

J is TRBJ2-7 and V is TRBV18; D is uncertain. The germline V gene encodes CDR1 KGHSH and CDR2 LQKENI. This CDR3 comprises 13 residues. The V end was cut by 3 bases, the J end by 0 bases, with 6 bases between. CDR3 DNA: TGTGCCAGCTCACCCGCCCTCTCCTACGAGCAGTACTTC. This translates into CASSPALSYEQYF.

The chain couples TRBV28 to TRBJ1-4, with D possibly matching TRBD1 (5 bases). This CDR3 contains 16 residues. Looked up from germline, CDR1 is MDHEN and CDR2 is SYDVKM. Trimming left V 5 bases short and J 0 bases short, with 13 bases between. The CDR3 nucleotides read TGTGCCAGCAGTCCCCGGGACCTAGCAACTAATGAAAAACTGTTTTTT. This translates into CASSPRDLATNEKLFF.

V and J are TRBV19 and TRBJ2-1; D unclear. The CDR3 runs to 13 residues. Germline assignment: CDR1 LNHDA and CDR2 SQIVND (reference sequence). With 2 bases removed from V and 2 bases from J, the gap between germline ends came to 4 bases. The CDR3 DNA reads as TGTGCCAGTAGTATAACAGCCTACAATGAGCAGTTCTTC. Translation gives CASSITAYNEQFF.

The CDR3: CASSWRGRPDTQYF. CDR3 nucleotide sequence: TGTGCCAGCAGTTGGAGGGGGAGACCAGATACGCAGTATTTT. J is TRBJ2-3 and V is TRBV6-5; perhaps D is TRBD1 or TRBD2 (6 bases each). CDR1 is MNHEY, CDR2 SVGAGI, per germline. This CDR3 is 14 amino acids long. The V and J ends lost 4 bases and 4 bases respectively, with 12 bases between them.

The chain recombines TRBV9 with TRBJ2-1; 12 nucleotides match TRBD1. Trimming took 2 bases from V and 1 from J; bases not matched to a gene: 10. The CDR3 has 19 residues. Per the germline V gene, CDR1 is SGDLS and CDR2 is YYNGEE. The CDR3 DNA follows: TGTGCCAGCAGCGTTGTGGGGACAGGGGGCTATGAGTCCTACAATGAGCAGTTCTTC. It encodes CASSVVGTGGYESYNEQFF.

The V gene is TRBV19, the J gene TRBJ2-2, with D uncertain. In germline, CDR1 is LNHDA, CDR2 SQIVND (reference sequence). This CDR3 spans 16 amino acids. The V gene lost 2 bases and the J gene lost 3 bases, with 13 bases spanning the gap. The CDR3: CASSILDPGHTGELFF. In DNA form, the CDR3 reads TGTGCCAGTAGTATACTAGACCCGGGTCACACCGGGGAGCTGTTTTTT.

The rearrangement uses TRBV27 and TRBJ2-5; 9 nucleotides align to TRBD2. The last part of the DNA fits TRBJ2-7 better; the J call may be wrong. There are 16 residues in the CDR3. Germline CDR1 reads MNHEY; CDR2 reads SMNVEV (reference sequence). The CDR3 DNA reads as TGTGCCAGCAGTTTTTGGAGCGGGGGGCTGTCCTACGAGCAGTACTTC. Its translation: CASSFWSGGLSYEQYF.

J is TRBJ2-7 and V is TRBV4-3; the match to TRBD2 covers 8 bases. V shed 0 bases and J 7 bases; nucleotides not matched to a gene: 8. Germline V gene lookup returns CDR1 LGHNA and CDR2 YSLEER. The CDR3 has 15 amino acids. CDR3 nucleotide sequence: TGCGCCAGCAGCCAAGATCATCGGGAGGGTGGGGAGCAGTACTTC. Translation gives CASSQDHREGGEQYF.

The chain combines TRBV27 with TRBJ2-3; maybe TRBD2 (7 bases). This CDR3 comprises 13 residues. The germline CDR1 and CDR2 sequences are MNHEY and SMNVEV (reference sequence). V was pared by 10 bases and J by 6 bases, with 17 bases between. CDR3 nucleotide sequence: TGTGCCATCTGGGGAAAGGGGGGGGATACGCAGTATTTT. Translating gives CAIWGKGGDTQYF.

The chain uses TRBV27 and TRBJ2-7, with 10 positions matching TRBD1. CDR1 MNHEY and CDR2 SMNVEV come from the germline V gene (reference sequence). V lost 6 bases to trimming and J lost 0 bases; unmatched junction nucleotides: 2. The CDR3 runs 14 residues. CDR3 loop: CASRRTGGSYEQYF. The CDR3, as DNA: TGTGCCAGCAGAAGGACAGGGGGCTCCTACGAGCAGTACTTC.

This clone appeared once. V is TRBV6-5 and J is TRBJ2-1; no clear D gene. Germline V gene sequence: CDR1 MNHEY, CDR2 SVGAGI. The CDR3 runs 13 residues. The V end was cut by 0 bases, the J end by 6 bases, with 6 bases between. As DNA, the CDR3 is TGTGCCAGCAGTTACTCCCCTTTCAATGAGCAGTTCTTC. It specifies CASSYSPFNEQFF.

V gene TRBV30 combines with J gene TRBJ1-1; D not certain. Between the trimmed V and J ends, which lost 2 bases and 0 bases, there was a span of 7 bases. The CDR3 consists of 13 residues. Germline V gene lookup returns CDR1 GTSNPN and CDR2 SVGIG (reference sequence). The CDR3 loop is CAWSQLLNTEAFF. The CDR3 nucleotides read TGTGCCTGGAGTCAACTCCTGAACACTGAAGCTTTCTTT.

The genes are TRBV27 and TRBJ1-1; no clear D gene. The CDR3 runs 14 residues. Germline V gene lookup returns CDR1 MNHEY and CDR2 SMNVEV (reference sequence). V lost 3 bases, J lost 0 bases, and 8 bases lay in between. The chain's CDR3 is CASSFGALNTEAFF. The CDR3 DNA follows: TGTGCCAGCAGTTTTGGAGCTTTGAACACTGAAGCTTTCTTT.

V is TRBV4-1 and J is TRBJ1-1; D perhaps matches TRBD1 (6 bases). Germline lookup yields CDR1 MGHRA and CDR2 YSYEKL. The CDR3 consists of 17 residues. Between the trimmed V and J ends, which lost 7 bases and 0 bases, there was a span of 21 bases. The CDR3 sequence is CASNYRDTGLLNTEAFF. For the CDR3, the DNA is TGCGCCAGCAATTACCGGGACACCGGATTACTGAACACTGAAGCTTTCTTT.

CDR3 DNA: TGTGCCAGCAGTTACGGGGGGGCTTCCTACAATGAGCAGTTCTTC. This translates into CASSYGGASYNEQFF. The chain combines TRBV6-6 with TRBJ2-1, with a tentative D call TRBD2 (7 bases). Germline V gene sequence: CDR1 MNHNY, CDR2 SVGAGI (reference sequence). V was pared by 2 bases and J by 1 base, with 9 bases between. The CDR3 is 15 residues long.

Turning to this clone: Other DNA sequences in the sample encode the same CDR3. The J gene is TRBJ1-5, the V gene TRBV27, with D unclear. V shed 3 bases and J shed 6 bases, with 6 bases lying between them. This CDR3 is built from 12 residues. Per the germline V gene, CDR1 is MNHEY and CDR2 is SMNVEV (reference sequence). CDR3 DNA: TGTGCCAGCAGTTTGGGAGGTCAGCCCCAGCATTTT. Amino acid sequence: CASSLGGQPQHF.

The rearrangement links TRBV29-1 to TRBJ2-1; 7 bases map to TRBD1. Trimming took 7 bases from V and 0 from J; bases not matched to a gene: 9. The CDR3 runs to 15 residues. Germline V gene sequence: CDR1 SQVTM, CDR2 ANQGSEA. CDR3: CSAGPTGSSYNEQFF. CDR3 DNA: TGCAGCGCCGGCCCGACAGGGAGCTCCTACAATGAGCAGTTCTTC.

V and J are TRBV5-8 and TRBJ1-2; D gene uncertain. This CDR3 comprises 14 residues. The V gene lost 1 base and the J gene lost 0 bases, with 7 bases spanning the gap. CDR1 and CDR2 from the germline V gene are SGHTS and YDEGEE. The CDR3 is CASSLSWTNYGYTF. CDR3 nucleotide sequence: TGTGCCAGCAGCTTGAGTTGGACTAACTATGGCTACACCTTC.

The chain couples TRBV27 to TRBJ2-7; D may correspond to TRBD1 or TRBD2 (5 bases each). V lost 2 bases, J lost 2 bases, and 16 bases lay in between. This CDR3 has 16 residues. Germline lookup yields CDR1 MNHEY and CDR2 SMNVEV (reference sequence). This CDR3 reads CASSLRGGFDAYEQYF. DNA for the CDR3: TGTGCCAGCAGTTTAAGGGGCGGGTTCGATGCCTACGAGCAGTACTTC.

The chain has TRBV5-4 and TRBJ2-1, with D hard to call. The CDR3 loop spans 13 amino acids. Trimming took 2 bases from V and 7 from J, leaving 10 bases between them. In germline, CDR1 is SGHNT, CDR2 YYREEE (reference sequence). CDR3 loop: CASSFQLKNEQFF. In nucleotides, the CDR3 is TGTGCCAGCAGCTTCCAACTTAAAAATGAGCAGTTCTTC.

The rearrangement links TRBV7-3 to TRBJ2-1, with TRBD2 as a possible D gene (6 bases). V was shortened by 1 base and J by 4 bases, with 11 bases between the two germline ends. CDR1 and CDR2 from the germline V gene are SGHTA and FQGTGA. The CDR3 covers 15 residues. The CDR3 loop reads CASSLMPTSYNEQFF. The CDR3 DNA reads TGTGCCAGCAGCTTAATGCCGACTAGTTACAATGAGCAGTTCTTC.

The chain couples TRBV10-2 to TRBJ1-5; the match to TRBD1 covers 7 bases. The germline V gene has CDR1 WSHSY and CDR2 SAAADI. The CDR3 extends over 19 amino acids. The V and J ends lost 0 bases and 5 bases, in that order; junction bases with no gene match: 16. CDR3 DNA: TGCGCCAGCAGTGAGTCGCCCCGTAGGTTAACAGGGGCCGATCAGCCCCAGCATTTT. As protein: CASSESPRRLTGADQPQHF.

The chain links TRBV6-5 to TRBJ1-5; D is possibly TRBD1 (5 bases). CDR3 length: 15 amino acids. V lost 8 bases, J lost 1 base, and 15 bases lay in between. Per the germline V gene, CDR1 is MNHEY and CDR2 is SVGAGI. The CDR3 DNA is TGTGCCAGCGGGGTCACCGGGGACAGCAATCAGCCCCAGCATTTT. Translated: CASGVTGDSNQPQHF.

V usage is TRBV4-3 and J usage is TRBJ1-4; D not resolved. Germline CDR1 and CDR2: LGHNA and YSLEER. The CDR3 contains 15 residues. V was trimmed by 1 base and J by 0 bases, leaving 6 bases between them. In DNA, the CDR3 is TGCGCCAGCAGCCAAGGGGATGCAACTAATGAAAAACTGTTTTTT. Translation: CASSQGDATNEKLFF.

The chain links TRBV19 to TRBJ1-1; the D gene is possibly TRBD1 (6 bases). Germline V CDR1 and CDR2: LNHDA, SQIVND (reference sequence). The CDR3 loop spans 14 amino acids. With 6 bases removed from V and 8 bases from J, the gap between germline ends came to 19 bases. CDR3 sequence reads: CASSNFGGSVEAFF. The CDR3 DNA sequence: TGTGCCAGTAGCAACTTCGGGGGCTCGGTAGAAGCTTTCTTT.

The genes are TRBV29-1 and TRBJ2-1, with TRBD2 as a possible D gene (6 bases). CDR1 SQVTM and CDR2 ANQGSEA come from the germline V gene. This CDR3 comprises 13 residues. The V gene lost 3 bases and the J gene lost 4 bases, with 10 bases spanning the gap. Here the CDR3 reads CSVEGGTYNEQFF. In nucleotides, the CDR3 is TGCAGCGTTGAGGGGGGTACGTACAATGAGCAGTTCTTC.

This sequence joins TRBV30 and TRBJ2-7, with no clear D. The germline V and J ends were trimmed by 1 base and 3 bases, with 13 bases remaining between them. Germline V gene sequence: CDR1 GTSNPN, CDR2 SVGIG (reference sequence). The CDR3 has 14 amino acids. CDR3 sequence: CAWSDTGPYYEQYF. For the CDR3, the DNA is TGTGCCTGGAGTGACACGGGCCCATACTACGAGCAGTACTTC.

The chain joins TRBV7-8 to TRBJ2-5; the D is unclear. The CDR3 covers 12 residues. With 8 bases removed from V and 5 bases from J, the gap between germline ends came to 12 bases. Germline V lookup: CDR1 SGHVS, CDR2 FQNEAQ. This chain's CDR3 is CASHQARETQYF. In nucleotides, the CDR3 is TGTGCCAGCCATCAGGCGAGGGAGACCCAGTACTTC.